The 10 T cell receptor beta chains below come from one sample, sequenced in a study of pediatric ulcerative colitis. One to two pinch biopsies were taken from the rectum during colonoscopy. Here immunoSEQ multiplex PCR was the method, and the copy in TCRdb shows in-frame clones only, minus some. This sample has about 11,000 clones, with around 82% found just once. Sequenced sample: gut tissue. These receptors were collected from a girl aged 5-17 years who was a control in a study of pediatric ulcerative colitis.

The rearrangement uses TRBV4-3 and TRBJ2-1; TRBD2 might be the D (5 bases). Trimming left V 3 bases short and J 0 bases short, with 18 bases between. The germline V gene has CDR1 LGHNA and CDR2 YSLEER. There are 18 residues in the CDR3. Here the CDR3 reads CASSHPPTASTSYNEQFF. Written as DNA, the CDR3 is TGCGCCAGCAGCCATCCTCCCACGGCTAGCACCTCCTACAATGAGCAGTTCTTC.

This sequence joins TRBV6-4 and TRBJ2-3; the match to TRBD1 covers 8 bases. CDR1 is MRHNA, CDR2 SNTAGT, per germline. This CDR3 spans 14 amino acids. V gave up 2 bases and J gave up 4 bases; unmatched junction bases: 2. The CDR3 nucleotides read TGTGCCAGCAGTGACGGGACAGGCCCAGATACGCAGTATTTT. Residues: CASSDGTGPDTQYF.

V usage is TRBV4-2 and J usage is TRBJ2-7, with D perhaps TRBD2 (5 bases). This CDR3 region has 13 residues. Trimming stripped 1 base from V and 3 bases from J, with 7 bases between. Germline V CDR1 and CDR2: LGHNA, YNFKEQ. CDR3 loop: CASSQGGRYEQYF. CDR3 coding DNA: TGTGCCAGCAGCCAAGGAGGGCGCTACGAGCAGTACTTC.

A word on this clone: This sample also contains other DNA sequences that code for the same CDR3. V is TRBV5-6 and J is TRBJ1-1, with a possible D match to TRBD1 (6 bases). V gave up 0 bases and J gave up 5 bases, with 20 bases separating them. The CDR3 is made up of 17 amino acids. From germline, CDR1 is SGHDT and CDR2 YYEEEE. The CDR3 nucleotides are TGTGCCAGCAGCTTGGGTTGGGGGGGGCGAGGAACGACTGAAGCTTTCTTT. Protein sequence: CASSLGWGGRGTTEAFF.

V is TRBV7-2 and J is TRBJ2-1, with D uncertain. Germline assignment: CDR1 SGHTA and CDR2 FQGNSA. The CDR3 covers 14 residues. Trimming pared 3 bases from V and 0 bases from J, leaving 6 bases between. The CDR3 DNA reads TGTGCCAGCAGCTTTACGAGCTCCTACAATGAGCAGTTCTTC. As protein: CASSFTSSYNEQFF.

CDR3 sequence reads: CASSPTGLAGTNTGELFF. CDR3 coding DNA: TGTGCCAGCAGCCCAACGGGACTAGCGGGAACGAACACCGGGGAGCTGTTTTTT. V gene TRBV13 combines with J gene TRBJ2-2; TRBD2 matches at 13 bases. This CDR3 has 18 residues. The junction had 6 bases not matched to a gene; V was cut back by 5 bases and J by 0 bases. The germline CDR1 and CDR2 sequences are PRHDT and FYEKMQ (reference sequence).

The rearrangement joins TRBV29-1 to TRBJ1-1; possibly TRBD1 for D (6 bases). The CDR3 has 12 amino acids. CDR1 and CDR2 (germline): SQVTM, ANQGSEA. V was shortened by 1 base and J by 7 bases, with 10 bases between the two germline ends. The CDR3 DNA reads as TGCAGCGTTGAAGCGGGGACACTTGAAGCTTTCTTT. Translation gives CSVEAGTLEAFF.

The CDR3 spells CASSQGQSPAYGYTF. CDR3 sequence (DNA): TGTGCCAGCAGCCAAGGACAGAGTCCAGCGTATGGCTACACCTTC. The chain carries TRBV7-9 and TRBJ1-2; TRBD1 is a possible D gene (6 bases). The CDR3 runs to 15 residues. Germline assignment: CDR1 SEHNR and CDR2 FQNEAQ (reference sequence). The V and J ends lost 5 bases and 5 bases respectively, with 18 bases between them.

This chain connects TRBV30 to TRBJ2-7; D gene uncertain. Germline lookup yields CDR1 GTSNPN and CDR2 SVGIG (reference sequence). CDR3 size: 12 residues. V lost 8 bases to trimming and J lost 3 bases, with 14 bases between them. Here the CDR3 reads CARSGPFYEQYF. CDR3 bases: TGTGCCCGATCAGGACCATTCTACGAGCAGTACTTC.

The rearrangement uses TRBV6-5 and TRBJ1-5; D is undetermined. Germline V gene data show CDR1 as MNHEY and CDR2 as SVGAGI. Trimming shortened V by 6 bases and J by 0 bases, and 9 bases separated the two germline ends. The CDR3 has 14 amino acids. CDR3 nucleotides: TGTGCCAGCAGGAGAGCGAATAGCAATCAGCCCCAGCATTTT. Translated: CASRRANSNQPQHF.